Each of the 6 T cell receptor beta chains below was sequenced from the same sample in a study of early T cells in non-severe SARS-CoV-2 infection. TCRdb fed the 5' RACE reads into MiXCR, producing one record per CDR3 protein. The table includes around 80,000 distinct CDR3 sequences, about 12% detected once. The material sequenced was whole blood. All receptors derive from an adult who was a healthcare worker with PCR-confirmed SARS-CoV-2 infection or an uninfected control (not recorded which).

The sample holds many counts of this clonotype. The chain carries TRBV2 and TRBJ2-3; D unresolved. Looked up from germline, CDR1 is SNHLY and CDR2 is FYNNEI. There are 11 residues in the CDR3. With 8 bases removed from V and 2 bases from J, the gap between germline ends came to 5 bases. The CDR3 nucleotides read TGTGCCAGCGGCATCACAGATACGCAGTATTTT. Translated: CASGITDTQYF.

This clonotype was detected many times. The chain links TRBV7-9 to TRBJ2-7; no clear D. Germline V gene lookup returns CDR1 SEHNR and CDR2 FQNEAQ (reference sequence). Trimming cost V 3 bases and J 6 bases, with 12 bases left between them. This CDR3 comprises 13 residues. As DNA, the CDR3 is TGTGCCAGCAGCTTCGAAAAGGCAGTCGAGCAGTACTTC. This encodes CASSFEKAVEQYF.

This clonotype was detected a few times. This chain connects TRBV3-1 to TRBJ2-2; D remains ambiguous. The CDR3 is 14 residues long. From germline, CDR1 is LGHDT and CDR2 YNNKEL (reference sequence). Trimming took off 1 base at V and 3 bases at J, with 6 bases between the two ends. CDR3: CASSQGSHTGELFF. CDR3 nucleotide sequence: TGTGCCAGCAGCCAAGGGTCCCACACCGGGGAGCTGTTTTTT.

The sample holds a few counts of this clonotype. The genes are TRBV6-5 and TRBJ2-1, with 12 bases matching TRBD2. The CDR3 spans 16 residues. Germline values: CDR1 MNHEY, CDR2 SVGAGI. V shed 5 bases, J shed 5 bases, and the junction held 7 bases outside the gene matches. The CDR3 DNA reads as TGTGCCAGCAGTCCCCAACTAGCGGGAGGTGACAATGAGCAGTTCTTC. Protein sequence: CASSPQLAGGDNEQFF.

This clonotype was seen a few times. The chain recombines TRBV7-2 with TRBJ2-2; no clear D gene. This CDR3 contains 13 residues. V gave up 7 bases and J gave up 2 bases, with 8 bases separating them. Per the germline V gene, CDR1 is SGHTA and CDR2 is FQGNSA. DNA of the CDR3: TGTGCCAGCATCGGACCTAACACCGGGGAGCTGTTTTTT. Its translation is CASIGPNTGELFF.

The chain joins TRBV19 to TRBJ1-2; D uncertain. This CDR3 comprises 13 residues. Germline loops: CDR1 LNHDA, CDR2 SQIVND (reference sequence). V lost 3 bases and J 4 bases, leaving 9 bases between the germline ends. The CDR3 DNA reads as TGTGCCAGTAGTATGCCAGAAACCTATGGCTACACCTTC. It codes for CASSMPETYGYTF.